What follows are 21 T cell receptor beta chains derived from one specimen sequenced in a study of blood T cell repertoires in COVID-19. Sequencing used immunoSEQ multiplex PCR; TCRdb keeps in-frame clones, though not all of them. The sample has under 250,000 clones, about 91% seen once; the top ten hold over 1.3%. The specimen sequenced was peripheral blood. The receptors derive from a man aged 80 or over with acute or convalescent COVID-19.

The chain couples TRBV30 to TRBJ1-1; TRBD1 is a possible D gene (5 bases). This CDR3 region has 15 residues. Germline CDR1 and CDR2: GTSNPN and SVGIG (reference sequence). The V and J ends lost 0 bases and 1 base respectively, with 12 bases between them. The CDR3 nucleotides are TGTGCCTGGAGTGTACGGGGGGGGAAGAACACTGAAGCTTTCTTT. Amino acids: CAWSVRGGKNTEAFF.

On this clone: In the same sample, other DNA sequences code for this CDR3. The genes are TRBV18 and TRBJ2-2; D not resolved. CDR3 size: 12 residues. Germline assignment: CDR1 KGHSH and CDR2 LQKENI. Trimming left V 4 bases short and J 2 bases short, with 2 bases between. Here the CDR3 reads CASSLNTGELFF. CDR3 sequence (DNA): TGTGCCAGCTCACTAAACACCGGGGAGCTGTTTTTT.

A note on this clone: The same CDR3 arises from other DNA sequences in this sample as well. The rearrangement links TRBV19 to TRBJ1-1; 7 nucleotides agree with TRBD1. Losses at the gene ends were 6 bases for V and 1 base for J; bases not matched to a gene: 2. This CDR3 spans 13 amino acids. Looked up from germline, CDR1 is LNHDA and CDR2 is SQIVND (reference sequence). The CDR3 sequence: CASSRTGNTEAFF. In nucleotides, the CDR3 is TGTGCCAGTAGCCGGACAGGGAACACTGAAGCTTTCTTT.

This clone occurred a few times. The chain uses TRBV19 and TRBJ1-1, with a weak D call TRBD1 (5 bases). V was pared by 3 bases and J by 4 bases, with 15 bases between. This CDR3 comprises 15 residues. The germline gives CDR1 LNHDA, CDR2 SQIVND (reference sequence). The chain's CDR3 is CASSMTSGPGTEAFF. CDR3 DNA: TGTGCCAGTAGTATGACCTCAGGGCCTGGCACTGAAGCTTTCTTT.

The chain couples TRBV6-5 to TRBJ2-1; 8 bases align to TRBD1. The CDR3 contains 14 residues. Trimming cost V 8 bases and J 6 bases; bases outside gene matches: 9. In germline, CDR1 is MNHEY, CDR2 SVGAGI. CDR3 residues: CASSRDRNLNEQFF. The CDR3 region has the DNA TGTGCCAGCTCGCGGGACAGGAATCTCAATGAGCAGTTCTTC.

The V and J genes are TRBV7-9 and TRBJ2-5; 12 bases align to TRBD2. The germline gives CDR1 SEHNR, CDR2 FQNEAQ (reference sequence). V was clipped by 5 bases and J by 8 bases; unmatched bases: 12. This CDR3 has 16 amino acids. This chain's CDR3 is CASSPQTSGGFRTQYF. CDR3 DNA sequence: TGTGCCAGCAGCCCCCAGACTAGCGGGGGCTTCAGAACCCAGTACTTC.

This rearrangement joins TRBV19 to TRBJ1-5; TRBD1 aligns across 8 bases. The length of the CDR3 is 16 residues. Germline lookup yields CDR1 LNHDA and CDR2 SQIVND (reference sequence). J lost 0 bases, V lost 3 bases, and 4 bases had no gene match. Here the CDR3 reads CASSIGGQDSNQPQHF. As DNA, the CDR3 is TGTGCCAGTAGTATTGGGGGACAGGATAGCAATCAGCCCCAGCATTTT.

J is TRBJ1-2 and V is TRBV6-4; no definite D call. Germline values: CDR1 MRHNA, CDR2 SNTAGT. The CDR3 sequence is 15 residues long. Trimming removed 6 bases at V and 5 bases at J, with 19 bases between. This chain's CDR3 is CASSPLPGQSYGYTF. CDR3 sequence (DNA): TGTGCCAGCAGCCCCCTTCCTGGGCAGAGTTATGGCTACACCTTC.

The chain recombines TRBV7-9 with TRBJ1-1; 9 bases line up with TRBD1. In germline, CDR1 is SEHNR, CDR2 FQNEAQ (reference sequence). Trimming at V came to 5 bases and at J to 3 bases, leaving 7 bases not matched to a gene. The CDR3 runs 15 residues. The CDR3 nucleotides read TGTGCCAGCAGCACGGGGACAGGGTGGGACACTGAAGCTTTCTTT. Translating it yields CASSTGTGWDTEAFF.

This rearrangement joins TRBV5-1 to TRBJ2-1, with D hard to call. The V gene's germline CDR1 is SGHRS and CDR2 YFSETQ. The CDR3 has 14 residues. V gave up 2 bases and J gave up 8 bases, with 14 bases separating them. DNA of the CDR3: TGCGCCAGCAGCTTAGTTTCCGGTCTTGATGAGCAGTTCTTC. Translating gives CASSLVSGLDEQFF.

The J gene is TRBJ1-2, the V gene TRBV6-2 or TRBV6-3, with D perhaps matching TRBD1 (5 bases). Per germline, CDR1 MNHEY and CDR2 SVGEGT. The CDR3 sequence is 14 residues long. Trimming removed 6 bases from V and 4 bases from J, with 15 bases in between. The DNA for the CDR3 is TGTGCCAGCAGCTATTCGGGGGGTGTCTATGGCTACACCTTC. Protein: CASSYSGGVYGYTF.

The rearrangement links TRBV19 to TRBJ1-5, with 9 bases aligning to TRBD1. CDR1 is LNHDA, CDR2 SQIVND, per germline (reference sequence). The CDR3 has 14 amino acids. The V and J ends lost 6 bases and 6 bases, in that order; junction bases with no gene match: 6. CDR3 DNA sequence: TGTGCCAGTAGGGGGACAGGGCGGGGTCAGCCCCAGCATTTT. This sequence encodes CASRGTGRGQPQHF.

The chain joins TRBV10-3 to TRBJ1-6, with D unresolved. This CDR3 contains 14 residues. Germline V gene data show CDR1 as ENHRY and CDR2 as SYGVKD. Trimming took off 5 bases at V and 8 bases at J, with 13 bases between the two ends. The CDR3 DNA is TGTGCCATCAGTCGGCGGGAGGTCGATTCACCCCTCCACTTT. Its translation is CAISRREVDSPLHF.

The rearrangement joins TRBV7-8 to TRBJ2-5, with 11 bases aligning to TRBD2. The germline V gene has CDR1 SGHVS and CDR2 FQNEAQ. V gave up 1 base and J gave up 4 bases; unmatched junction bases: 5. This CDR3 spans 16 amino acids. As DNA, the CDR3 is TGTGCCAGCAGCTTAGTCGTAGCGGGGGGGGCAGAGACCCAGTACTTC. This codes for CASSLVVAGGAETQYF.

The CDR3 bases are TGTGCCAGCAGTCGGATGGGGGGGGTAGCCAAAAACATTCAGTACTTC. As protein: CASSRMGGVAKNIQYF. The V call is TRBV21-1, the J call TRBJ2-4; no check of the table's D call, TRBD2, against the DNA was made. TRBV21-1 is designated a pseudogene. The CDR3 covers 16 residues.

V gene TRBV28 combines with J gene TRBJ2-3; possibly TRBD2 for D (5 bases). Germline lookup yields CDR1 MDHEN and CDR2 SYDVKM. V lost 4 bases to trimming and J lost 7 bases, with 21 bases between them. This CDR3 has 16 residues. The CDR3: CASSSSGGENVNTQYF. CDR3 bases: TGTGCCAGCAGTTCGAGCGGAGGAGAGAATGTGAATACGCAGTATTTT.

The DNA of the CDR3 is TGTGCCAGCAGCAAAGCCGAAAAACAGAGCTCCTATAATTCACCCCTCCACTTT. Translating it yields CASSKAEKQSSYNSPLHF. The gene calls are TRBV21-1 and TRBJ1-6; TRBD1 was called by the table and not checked on the DNA. TRBV21-1 is an annotated pseudogene. This CDR3 has 18 residues.

V usage is TRBV5-6 and J usage is TRBJ1-1; 8 nucleotides match TRBD1. The CDR3 is 14 residues long. The germline gives CDR1 SGHDT, CDR2 YYEEEE. J lost 5 bases, V lost 4 bases, and 7 bases had no gene match. The CDR3 bases are TGTGCCAGCAGCGTAACACAGGGGGTTACTGAAGCTTTCTTT. It translates to CASSVTQGVTEAFF.

The chain couples TRBV7-6 to TRBJ2-1, with no clear D. CDR3 length: 16 residues. The germline V gene encodes CDR1 SGHVS and CDR2 FNYEAQ. The V and J ends lost 0 bases and 2 bases respectively, with 11 bases between them. The CDR3 loop reads CASSLAPAGTYNEQFF. CDR3 DNA sequence: TGTGCCAGCAGCTTAGCCCCGGCAGGAACCTACAATGAGCAGTTCTTC.

About this clone: Other DNA sequences in this sample translate to the same CDR3. The chain combines TRBV6-6 with TRBJ2-7; weak D call: TRBD1 (6 bases). This CDR3 has 13 amino acids. Germline CDR1 is MNHNY and CDR2 is SVGAGI (reference sequence). Trimming pared 7 bases from V and 3 bases from J, leaving 13 bases between. The CDR3 here is CASTSQGYYEQYF. In nucleotides, the CDR3 is TGTGCCAGCACCTCACAGGGATACTACGAGCAGTACTTC.

The chain has TRBV28 and TRBJ2-5, with D unresolved. The length of the CDR3 is 13 residues. Germline lookup yields CDR1 MDHEN and CDR2 SYDVKM. Trimming took off 2 bases at V and 1 base at J, with 5 bases between the two ends. In DNA, the CDR3 is TGTGCCAGCAGTTTAACTTCCCAAGAGACCCAGTACTTC. Protein: CASSLTSQETQYF.